The 30 T cell receptor beta chains reported below all come from one sample, sequenced in a study of response to subunit inactivated influenza vaccine. From the RT-PCR reads, TCRdb called clonotypes with MiXCR, one entry per CDR3 protein. The sample lists more than 550,000 distinct CDR3 sequences; around 11% were seen once. In addition, the sample was reused for a study of T cells expressing NK-cell markers. That study reports: Beta-chain TCR cDNA was generated via 5'RACE template switching with UMIs.

This specimen was PBMCs from blood, taken on the day of vaccination. The receptors shown here come from a man in his fifties or sixties who received an inactivated influenza vaccine.

This chain uses TRBV4-2 with TRBJ2-1; D is unclear. With 4 bases removed from V and 0 bases from J, the gap between germline ends came to 13 bases. Germline V gene sequence: CDR1 LGHNA, CDR2 YNFKEQ. The CDR3 runs 16 residues. The DNA of the CDR3 is TGTGCCAGCAGCCTTGACCCCCTGAGCTCCTACAATGAGCAGTTCTTC. Protein sequence: CASSLDPLSSYNEQFF.

This chain connects TRBV6-1 to TRBJ2-7, with D possibly matching TRBD1 (5 bases). The CDR3 runs 13 residues. V shed 5 bases and J shed 6 bases, with 14 bases lying between them. CDR1 is MNHNS and CDR2 is SASEGT in the germline V gene. Written as DNA, the CDR3 is TGTGCCAGCAGTCTCCCAGGGTCTCTCGAGCAGTACTTC. This sequence encodes CASSLPGSLEQYF.

The chain carries TRBV7-8 and TRBJ2-7; 10 bases agree with TRBD2. Germline lookup yields CDR1 SGHVS and CDR2 FQNEAQ. The CDR3 contains 15 residues. Trimming at V came to 5 bases and at J to 2 bases, leaving 6 bases not matched to a gene. The CDR3 DNA sequence: TGTGCCAGCAGCCCCGGGACTAGCGAAACCTACGAGCAGTACTTC. Protein: CASSPGTSETYEQYF.

The chain joins TRBV6-1 to TRBJ1-6; D is unclear. CDR3 size: 15 residues. Germline-derived CDR1 and CDR2 are MNHNS and SASEGT. Trimming left V 2 bases short and J 8 bases short, with 13 bases between. As DNA, the CDR3 is TGTGCCAGCAGTGAACGAGGCCTCGGTGATTCACCCCTCCACTTT. It yields the protein CASSERGLGDSPLHF.

The chain employs TRBV20-1 and TRBJ2-7, with TRBD1 as a possible D gene (5 bases). Germline lookup yields CDR1 DFQATT and CDR2 SNEGSKA (reference sequence). This CDR3 is built from 13 residues. V dropped 5 bases and J dropped 2 bases, with 13 bases sitting between them. The CDR3 is CSAAATGAYEQYF. The CDR3 bases are TGCAGTGCTGCCGCAACAGGAGCCTACGAGCAGTACTTC.

This clonotype has a handful of counts. This rearrangement joins TRBV10-1 to TRBJ2-1, with TRBD1 matching 11 bases. Germline V gene data show CDR1 as WNHNN and CDR2 as SYGVQD (reference sequence). This CDR3 has 16 residues. Trimming removed 3 bases from V and 3 bases from J; junction bases left unmatched: 4. The CDR3 coding sequence is TGCGCCAGCAGTGAAGCCGGGACAGGGGGCTACAATGAGCAGTTCTTC. Its translation: CASSEAGTGGYNEQFF.

This clonotype was counted a few times. The chain has TRBV7-2 and TRBJ2-3; 8 bases line up with TRBD2. Germline V gene data show CDR1 as SGHTA and CDR2 as FQGNSA. Trimming at V came to 3 bases and at J to 2 bases, leaving 4 bases not matched to a gene. The CDR3 is 15 residues long. CDR3 coding DNA: TGTGCCAGCAGCTTGGCGGGGGGATTCACAGATACGCAGTATTTT. Translation gives CASSLAGGFTDTQYF.

This clonotype was detected only a few times. The V and J genes are TRBV5-4 and TRBJ2-7; 11 bases match TRBD2. The CDR3 sequence is 15 residues long. Germline CDR1 reads SGHNT; CDR2 reads YYREEE (reference sequence). Trimming cost V 4 bases and J 3 bases; bases outside gene matches: 6. The CDR3 nucleotides are TGTGCCAGCAGCGTGGGGGGACTAGCGGTCTACGAGCAGTACTTC. Its translation is CASSVGGLAVYEQYF.

This clonotype was detected only a few times. This chain connects TRBV7-9 to TRBJ1-1, with 7 bases aligning to TRBD1. Trimming cost V 5 bases and J 8 bases; bases outside gene matches: 14. This CDR3 contains 15 residues. Germline CDR1 SEHNR, CDR2 FQNEAQ (reference sequence). In DNA, the CDR3 is TGTGCCAGCAGCCATGGTACTGGGACAGTATCCGAAGCTTTCTTT. Its translation is CASSHGTGTVSEAFF.

This clonotype was seen a few times. This sequence joins TRBV7-9 and TRBJ2-1; 10 positions match TRBD2. This CDR3 is built from 15 residues. In germline, CDR1 is SEHNR, CDR2 FQNEAQ (reference sequence). V shed 4 bases and J 7 bases; nucleotides not matched to a gene: 7. Here the CDR3 DNA reads TGTGCCAGCAGCTCAGGGGTAGCGGGAGGAAATGAGCAGTTCTTC. Translated: CASSSGVAGGNEQFF. Full variable domain (remainder filled in from reference TRBV7-9 and TRBJ2-1): DTGVSQNPRHKITKRGQNVTFRCDPISEHNRLYWYRQTLGQGPEFLTYFQNEAQLEKSRLLSDRFSAERPKGSFSTLEIQRTEQGDSAMYLCASSSGVAGGNEQFFGPGTRLTVL.

The genes are TRBV18 and TRBJ2-7, with 9 bases that match TRBD1. Trimming cost V 5 bases and J 2 bases; bases outside gene matches: 7. There are 15 residues in the CDR3. The germline V gene has CDR1 KGHSH and CDR2 LQKENI. CDR3 bases: TGTGCCAGCTCAGCGCAGGGACAGGGACCCTACGAGCAGTACTTC. Its protein is CASSAQGQGPYEQYF.

The chain couples TRBV4-1 to TRBJ2-5; D is perhaps TRBD2 (7 bases). The V end was cut by 0 bases, the J end by 2 bases, with 16 bases between. This CDR3 has 17 residues. Germline V gene data show CDR1 as MGHRA and CDR2 as YSYEKL. The CDR3 nucleotides read TGCGCCAGCAGCCAAGAAGGAGGGGGGGGCCCACAAGAGACCCAGTACTTC. Protein product: CASSQEGGGGPQETQYF.

This clonotype turned up a few times. This rearrangement joins TRBV29-1 to TRBJ2-1; D is possibly TRBD2 (6 bases). CDR3 length equals 13 residues. Trimming stripped 5 bases from V and 9 bases from J, with 17 bases between. Looked up from germline, CDR1 is SQVTM and CDR2 is ANQGSEA. CDR3: CSVRSGRGREQFF. CDR3 in DNA: TGCAGCGTTCGTAGCGGACGGGGCCGTGAGCAGTTCTTC.

The CDR3, as DNA: TGCGCCAGCAGCTTGGAGGGGTTTGGAGGGAGAGATACGCAGTATTTT. It codes for CASSLEGFGGRDTQYF. The chain employs TRBV5-1 and TRBJ2-3; TRBD2 is a possible D gene (6 bases). The germline V gene encodes CDR1 SGHRS and CDR2 YFSETQ. V was clipped by 0 bases and J by 5 bases, with 16 bases between them. The CDR3 is made up of 16 amino acids.

This clonotype has a handful of counts. The chain links TRBV5-1 to TRBJ2-1; a possible D gene is TRBD2 (5 bases). Germline V lookup: CDR1 SGHRS, CDR2 YFSETQ. The V end lost 6 bases, the J end lost 8 bases, and 12 bases lay between the germline ends. The CDR3 consists of 12 residues. The CDR3 is CASKPGSHEQFF. The CDR3 DNA reads TGCGCCAGCAAGCCGGGGAGCCATGAGCAGTTCTTC. Complete variable domain (other parts from reference TRBV5-1 and TRBJ2-1): KAGVTQTPRYLIKTRGQQVTLSCSPISGHRSVSWYQQTPGQGLQFLFEYFSETQRNKGNFPGRFSGRQFSNSRSEMNVSTLELGDSALYLCASKPGSHEQFFGPGTRLTVL.

The rearrangement links TRBV28 to TRBJ2-6, with D possibly matching TRBD2 (6 bases). The CDR3 is 17 residues long. Germline CDR1 and CDR2: MDHEN and SYDVKM. V lost 3 bases, J lost 0 bases, and 12 bases lay in between. CDR3: CASSFGGTLSGANVLTF. CDR3 sequence (DNA): TGTGCCAGCAGTTTTGGAGGGACCCTCTCTGGGGCCAACGTCCTGACTTTC.

This chain uses TRBV4-2 with TRBJ1-4; D gene unclear. Germline V gene sequence: CDR1 LGHNA, CDR2 YNFKEQ. Trimming shortened V by 0 bases and J by 6 bases, and 8 bases separated the two germline ends. CDR3 length equals 14 residues. The CDR3 region has the DNA TGTGCCAGCAGCCAAGAACGGCGGGATGAAAAACTGTTTTTT. Its translation: CASSQERRDEKLFF.

The J gene is TRBJ2-7, the V gene TRBV7-2, with 8 bases fitting TRBD1. This CDR3 spans 15 amino acids. The V and J ends lost 3 bases and 7 bases, in that order; junction bases with no gene match: 11. Germline-derived CDR1 and CDR2 are SGHTA and FQGNSA. The CDR3 bases are TGTGCCAGCAGCTTCCTCGGGGACAGGCTGGCAGAGCAGTACTTC. Its protein is CASSFLGDRLAEQYF.

This clonotype was seen more than once but under ten times. The chain has TRBV10-3 and TRBJ2-1, with 7 bases identical to TRBD2. With 3 bases clipped from V and 8 bases from J, the junction kept 13 bases outside the gene matches. Germline-derived CDR1 and CDR2 are ENHRY and SYGVKD. CDR3 size: 16 residues. CDR3 coding DNA: TGTGCCATCAGTGATTTGGCTAGCGGCCGGGAGGATGAGCAGTTCTTC. Amino acid sequence: CAISDLASGREDEQFF.

The sample holds a few counts of this clonotype. The J gene is TRBJ1-1, the V gene TRBV7-9, with no clear D. The CDR3 has 14 amino acids. The V gene lost 2 bases and the J gene lost 0 bases, with 7 bases spanning the gap. Germline-derived CDR1 and CDR2 are SEHNR and FQNEAQ (reference sequence). CDR3 coding DNA: TGTGCCAGCAGCTTACACGCTGTGAACACTGAAGCTTTCTTT. This translates into CASSLHAVNTEAFF.

The chain has TRBV29-1 and TRBJ2-7; D call uncertain. The V end was cut by 5 bases, the J end by 6 bases, with 11 bases between. The germline V gene has CDR1 SQVTM and CDR2 ANQGSEA. The CDR3 covers 11 residues. CDR3 sequence: CSVSVGLEQYF. In DNA, the CDR3 is TGCAGCGTTTCGGTAGGCCTCGAGCAGTACTTC.

The chain carries TRBV6-5 and TRBJ2-2, with 9 positions matching TRBD1. This CDR3 spans 17 amino acids. V was clipped by 3 bases and J by 4 bases; unmatched bases: 9. Germline V gives CDR1 MNHEY, CDR2 SVGAGI. CDR3 sequence reads: CASSYPRGQGTTGELFF. CDR3 nucleotides: TGTGCCAGCAGTTATCCTCGCGGACAGGGGACCACCGGGGAGCTGTTTTTT.

There are many counts of this clonotype. The chain employs TRBV7-2 and TRBJ2-1; no clear D gene. Trimming cost V 4 bases and J 5 bases, with 6 bases left between them. Germline CDR1 and CDR2: SGHTA and FQGNSA. The CDR3 is made up of 12 amino acids. The CDR3 coding sequence is TGTGCCAGCAGCTGGGGTCACAATGAGCAGTTCTTC. Translated, it gives CASSWGHNEQFF.

Only a few counts were recorded for this clonotype. One end of the junction does not line up with germline, which may come from a read error. The gene calls are TRBV2 and TRBJ2-1; 11 bases map to TRBD2. Germline assignment: CDR1 SNHLY and CDR2 FYNNEI. The length of the CDR3 is 16 residues. Here the CDR3 DNA reads TGTGCCAGCAGCGAAGGAACTAGCGGGAGCCGGCGGGAGCAGTTCTTC. Its protein product is CASSEGTSGSRREQFF.

This clonotype was counted many times. The V call is TRBV25-1, the J call TRBJ2-5; no clear D. The CDR3 is 11 amino acids. Trimming removed 8 bases from V and 5 bases from J, with 9 bases in between. CDR1 is MGHDK, CDR2 SYGVNS, per germline. The CDR3, as DNA: TGTGCCAGCCAGATGGAGGAGACCCAGTACTTC. Residues: CASQMEETQYF.

V usage is TRBV11-2 and J usage is TRBJ2-5; possible D gene TRBD1, 5 bases. CDR1 and CDR2 from the germline V gene are SGHAT and FQNNGV. The CDR3 contains 15 residues. V was clipped by 5 bases and J by 4 bases, with 17 bases between them. CDR3 nucleotide sequence: TGTGCCAGCAGCCACTCGGATGGACAACTAGAGACCCAGTACTTC. Translating it yields CASSHSDGQLETQYF.

This clonotype occurred many times. J is TRBJ1-1 and V is TRBV3-1; D not resolved. This CDR3 comprises 16 residues. CDR1 and CDR2 (germline): LGHDT, YNNKEL (reference sequence). The V end was cut by 0 bases, the J end by 3 bases, with 14 bases between. For the CDR3, the DNA is TGTGCCAGCAGCCAAGATCTGGGAGCTTGGGACACTGAAGCTTTCTTT. This sequence encodes CASSQDLGAWDTEAFF.

The chain couples TRBV7-9 to TRBJ1-5, with TRBD1 matching 8 bases. J lost 5 bases, V lost 10 bases, and 13 bases had no gene match. Germline CDR1 SEHNR, CDR2 FQNEAQ (reference sequence). The CDR3 covers 15 residues. The CDR3, as DNA: TGTGCCACCGAGGATTGGACAGGGATTTATCAGCCCCAGCATTTT. Translation gives CATEDWTGIYQPQHF.

This clonotype showed up just a few times. An end of the junction differs from the germline gene, which may be a read error. DNA for the CDR3: TGTGCTAGCAGCTGGGCCCCGAACACCGGGGAGCTGTTTTTT. Residues: CASSWAPNTGELFF. The chain joins TRBV7-7 to TRBJ2-2; D is unclear. Germline CDR1 reads SSHAT; CDR2 reads FNYEAQ (reference sequence). The CDR3 is 14 residues long.

This clonotype was observed a few times. The rearrangement uses TRBV12-3 or TRBV12-4 and TRBJ1-4; 8 positions match TRBD1. V gave up 3 bases and J gave up 8 bases; unmatched junction bases: 8. The CDR3 is 15 amino acids. CDR3 sequence: CASSLAGTGSEKLFF. The DNA of the CDR3 is TGTGCCAGCAGTTTGGCCGGGACAGGAAGCGAAAAACTGTTTTTT.